The 5 T cell receptor beta chains below were found in one sample sequenced in a study of T cells after yellow fever vaccination. TCRdb recomputed calls from the 5' RACE reads with MiXCR, one row per CDR3 protein. The sample lists roughly 260,000 distinct CDR3 sequences, approximately 12% occurring once. The sample consisted of CD4+ T cells sorted from PBMCs, taken 45 days after the yellow fever booster vaccination. These receptors came from a man aged 30 to 45 who received the YFV17D yellow fever vaccine.

As concerns this clonotype: A much larger clonotype is one base distant, so this may be a read error. This rearrangement joins TRBV20-1 to TRBJ2-5, with 12 nucleotides matching TRBD2. This CDR3 region has 14 residues. The germline CDR1 and CDR2 sequences are DFQATT and SNEGSKA (reference sequence). J gave up 4 bases and V 6 bases, and 6 bases lay outside the gene matches. CDR3 region: CSARTSGNLETQYF. The CDR3 DNA follows: TGCAGTGCCAGGACTAGCGGGAACTTAGAGACCCAGTACTTC.

This rearrangement joins TRBV15 to TRBJ2-7; D is ambiguous. Trimming stripped 0 bases from V and 2 bases from J, with 8 bases between. There are 14 residues in the CDR3. CDR1 and CDR2 from the germline V gene are LNHNV and YYDKDF (reference sequence). This chain's CDR3 is CATSRDPGTYEQYF. The CDR3 DNA is TGTGCCACCAGCAGAGATCCGGGTACCTACGAGCAGTACTTC.

CDR3 sequence (DNA): TGTGCCAGCAGTGAAGTGACTAGCGGGCGGGGGCCAGATACGCAGTATTTT. Translation gives CASSEVTSGRGPDTQYF. The chain has TRBV25-1 and TRBJ2-3; 10 bases line up with TRBD2. This CDR3 contains 17 residues. The germline V gene has CDR1 MGHDK and CDR2 SYGVNS. V gave up 2 bases and J gave up 4 bases; unmatched junction bases: 9.

V is TRBV29-1 and J is TRBJ2-7; 8 nucleotides match TRBD1. This CDR3 region has 12 residues. CDR1 and CDR2 (germline): SQVTM, ANQGSEA. The V gene end was trimmed by 6 bases and the J gene end by 2 bases; junction bases not matched to a gene: 3. The CDR3 protein is CSVTGVTYEQYF. DNA of the CDR3: TGCAGCGTGACAGGGGTCACCTACGAGCAGTACTTC.

J is TRBJ2-3 and V is TRBV20-1; TRBD2 matches 10 bases. This CDR3 region has 15 residues. Germline trimming cut 0 bases from V and 5 bases from J; bases unmatched to any gene: 5. Germline assignment: CDR1 DFQATT and CDR2 SNEGSKA (reference sequence). CDR3 sequence reads: CSAREGSGRLDTQYF. The CDR3 nucleotides are TGCAGTGCTAGAGAGGGTAGCGGGAGGTTAGATACGCAGTATTTT.